Shown below are 13 T cell receptor beta chains from a single sample sequenced in a study of technical replicates of blood from a handful of donors. The repertoire was sequenced with immunoSEQ multiplex PCR; TCRdb's copy has only in-frame clones and lacks some. The data contain 60,000 to 90,000 clones, roughly 96% of them singletons. The sequencing input was T cells isolated from PBMCs. Receptors originate from a human donor in good health.

CDR3 residues: CASSQDRHLSTDTQYF. The CDR3 nucleotides read TGCGCCAGCAGCCAAGATCGTCACTTATCCACAGATACGCAGTATTTT. J is TRBJ2-3 and V is TRBV4-1; D is ambiguous. Germline V gives CDR1 MGHRA, CDR2 YSYEKL. This CDR3 contains 16 residues. V was shortened by 0 bases and J by 2 bases, with 12 bases between the two germline ends.

This sequence joins TRBV10-2 and TRBJ1-1; 8 bases agree with TRBD1. The CDR3 has 14 residues. The ends lost 6 bases at V and 1 base at J; junction bases unmatched: 4. Germline V gene sequence: CDR1 WSHSY, CDR2 SAAADI. CDR3 DNA sequence: TGCGCCAGCAGAGACAGGGGCACGAACACTGAAGCTTTCTTT. It encodes CASRDRGTNTEAFF.

This clone was seen a handful of times. The chain combines TRBV27 with TRBJ1-5, with D perhaps TRBD1 (6 bases). CDR3 length: 15 amino acids. CDR1 MNHEY and CDR2 SMNVEV come from the germline V gene (reference sequence). Trimming shortened V by 2 bases and J by 11 bases, and 19 bases separated the two germline ends. The CDR3 protein is CASSLISGASVAQHF. CDR3 sequence (DNA): TGTGCCAGCAGTTTAATCTCAGGGGCCTCAGTGGCCCAGCATTTT.

V gene TRBV4-1 combines with J gene TRBJ2-3; D may be TRBD2 (7 bases). The CDR3 totals 16 residues. V dropped 4 bases and J dropped 4 bases, with 18 bases sitting between them. The V gene's germline CDR1 is MGHRA and CDR2 YSYEKL. DNA for the CDR3: TGCGCCAGCAGCCTACCGGGAGGACAGAGATCAGATACGCAGTATTTT. Its translation is CASSLPGGQRSDTQYF.

The chain links TRBV7-8 to TRBJ2-5; D gene uncertain. V was shortened by 1 base and J by 4 bases, with 10 bases between the two germline ends. CDR1 and CDR2 from the germline V gene are SGHVS and FQNEAQ. This CDR3 comprises 14 residues. Here the CDR3 reads CASSLDSLPETQYF. Written as DNA, the CDR3 is TGTGCCAGCAGCTTAGACAGCCTTCCAGAGACCCAGTACTTC.

The V call is TRBV5-5, the J call TRBJ1-5; TRBD1 agrees at 10 bases. The length of the CDR3 is 17 residues. J gave up 6 bases and V 4 bases, and 13 bases lay outside the gene matches. Germline V lookup: CDR1 SGHKS, CDR2 YYEKEE (reference sequence). The CDR3 loop is CASSPGVVGDRGQPQHF. The CDR3 DNA reads TGTGCCAGCAGCCCTGGAGTTGTTGGGGACAGGGGTCAGCCCCAGCATTTT.

This rearrangement joins TRBV28 to TRBJ2-7, with a weak D call TRBD2 (5 bases). This CDR3 is 15 amino acids long. Per the germline V gene, CDR1 is MDHEN and CDR2 is SYDVKM. Trimming shortened V by 5 bases and J by 3 bases, and 17 bases separated the two germline ends. CDR3 protein: CASSPLEGVNYEQYF. CDR3 in DNA: TGTGCCAGCAGTCCCCTTGAGGGAGTCAACTACGAGCAGTACTTC.

The count of this clone is one. CDR3 bases: TGTGCCAGCAGCCCTAGGACATTGATGAACACTGAAGCTTTCTTT. It encodes CASSPRTLMNTEAFF. The chain employs TRBV7-9 and TRBJ1-1; D is possibly TRBD1 (5 bases). The germline V and J ends were trimmed by 5 bases and 0 bases, with 13 bases remaining between them. This CDR3 comprises 15 residues. Germline V gene lookup returns CDR1 SEHNR and CDR2 FQNEAQ (reference sequence).

V and J are TRBV14 and TRBJ1-4; D not certain. CDR1 is SGHDN, CDR2 FVKESK, per germline. This CDR3 is built from 12 residues. V lost 4 bases to trimming and J lost 13 bases, with 13 bases between them. CDR3 amino acids: CASSPGWSGLFF. In nucleotides, the CDR3 is TGTGCCAGCAGCCCTGGCTGGTCGGGACTGTTTTTT.

The rearrangement uses TRBV30 and TRBJ1-6; D is uncertain. The V end was cut by 3 bases, the J end by 0 bases, with 12 bases between. The CDR3 sequence is 16 residues long. Germline V gives CDR1 GTSNPN, CDR2 SVGIG (reference sequence). CDR3 nucleotide sequence: TGTGCCTGGAGGCCAACTCCGAGCTCCTATAATTCACCCCTCCACTTT. Translation: CAWRPTPSSYNSPLHF.

This chain joins TRBV4-1 and TRBJ2-1, with 7 bases matching TRBD1. This CDR3 contains 16 residues. The germline CDR1 and CDR2 sequences are MGHRA and YSYEKL. After removal of 3 bases from V and 4 bases from J, the junction contained 9 bases not matched to a gene. The CDR3 loop is CASSHIRDRLYNEQFF. CDR3 DNA: TGCGCCAGCAGCCACATCCGGGACAGACTATACAATGAGCAGTTCTTC.

The genes are TRBV18 and TRBJ2-3; D gene uncertain. Trimming took 8 bases from V and 4 from J, leaving 13 bases between them. The CDR3 loop spans 13 amino acids. Germline values: CDR1 KGHSH, CDR2 LQKENI. CDR3 in DNA: TGTGCCAGCCCTCCCGGAGCGTCAGATACGCAGTATTTT. Translating gives CASPPGASDTQYF.

The chain carries TRBV28 and TRBJ1-2; 7 nucleotides line up with TRBD1. This CDR3 comprises 18 residues. Losses at the gene ends were 2 bases for V and 3 bases for J; bases not matched to a gene: 15. The V gene's germline CDR1 is MDHEN and CDR2 SYDVKM. CDR3 nucleotide sequence: TGTGCCAGCAGTTTAGAGGGGCTCGCCGGGACAGAGGACTATGGCTACACCTTC. Residues: CASSLEGLAGTEDYGYTF.